The sequence of this T cell receptor beta chain was determined in a study of T cell repertoires in cytomegalovirus infection. Study-wide findings and caveats: There were HLA-C-restricted CMV-specific TCR beta clonotypes dominating the ex vivo response. Identification of carriers of CMV plus the relevant HLA was achieved through cumulative public TCR beta family frequency.

In germline, CDR1 is SEHNR, CDR2 FQNEAQ (reference sequence). The CDR3 consists of 12 residues. This clonotype was observed a handful of times. Its antigen is unidentified. Germline and junction disagree at one end, which may indicate a read error. TCRdb itself ran the reads through MiXCR, one entry per CDR3 protein. The sample consists of roughly 120,000 distinct CDR3 sequences, under 30% of them appearing once. Source: CD8+ T cells from cultured PBMCs, taken from culture after CMV antigen stimulation. The chain joins TRBV7-9 to TRBJ1-1; the D is unclear. This receptor was identified in a human donor in good health (CMV status not recorded). Some clones in this sample may be carry-over from other donors' samples. The DNA of the CDR3 is TGTGCCAGCAGCCCCTTGAAGACTGAAGCTTTCTTT. This gives the protein CASSPLKTEAFF.